This is a list of T cell receptor beta chains from one sample in a study of blood T cells in healthy people across ages. TCRdb re-derived calls from the 5' RACE reads in MiXCR, one entry per CDR3 protein. This sample yields roughly 800,000 distinct CDR3 sequences, of which 58% are seen a single time; 20% to 25% belongs to the top ten. The source material was blood. The receptors shown here come from a man aged 30 to 39 in good health. Both conserved end residues are part of each CDR3. A D gene is named only where the DNA matches it firmly. Rows may omit the clone size; those that give it use once, few, many or a size class.

d_gene | j_gene | len | v_gene | abundance | CDR3aa | CDR3nt
NA | TRBJ2-1 | 15 | TRBV4-3 | NA | CASSQDGALDNEQFF | TGCGCCAGCAGCCAAGACGGGGCCCTAGACAATGAGCAGTTCTTC
NA | TRBJ1-4 | 15 | TRBV7-2 | NA | CASSIVQGLNEKLFF | TGTGCCAGCAGCATCGTTCAGGGGTTAAATGAAAAACTGTTTTTT
NA | TRBJ2-1 | 11 | TRBV20-1 | NA | CSARIFREQFF | TGCAGTGCTAGGATTTTCAGGGAGCAGTTCTTC
TRBD2 | TRBJ2-7 | 17 | TRBV7-6 | few | CASSGYLAGTSGYEQYF | TGTGCCAGCAGCGGTTATTTAGCGGGGACCTCTGGCTACGAGCAGTACTTC
TRBD1 | TRBJ1-2 | 11 | TRBV20-1 | NA | CRLQGQNGYTF | TGCAGACTACAGGGGCAAAATGGCTACACCTTC
NA | TRBJ2-7 | 13 | TRBV7-2 | NA | CATGVSSYNEQYF | TGTGCCACCGGGGTTAGCTCCTACAATGAGCAGTACTTC
NA | TRBJ2-5 | 16 | TRBV5-1 | few | CASSSGVIQGQETQYF | TGCGCCAGCAGTTCTGGCGTCATTCAGGGCCAAGAGACCCAGTACTTC
NA | TRBJ1-1 | 13 | TRBV6-1 | NA | CASSETIFTEAFF | TGTGCCAGCAGTGAAACCATTTTCACTGAAGCTTTCTTT
NA | TRBJ1-2 | 14 | TRBV20-1 | few | CSARDRIDGYGYTF | TGCAGTGCCCGAGACAGGATCGACGGCTATGGCTACACCTTC
NA | TRBJ1-5 | 12 | TRBV2 | NA | CASGGGEQPQHF | TGTGCCAGCGGCGGAGGGGAGCAGCCCCAGCATTTT
TRBD2 | TRBJ2-1 | 18 | TRBV27 | NA | CASSLGLAGVREYNEQFF | TGTGCCAGCAGTTTGGGACTAGCGGGAGTCAGGGAATACAATGAGCAGTTCTTC
TRBD2 | TRBJ2-3 | 18 | TRBV4-2 | NA | CASSQAPSGRRGTDTQYF | TGTGCCAGCAGCCAAGCACCTAGCGGGAGGAGGGGCACAGATACGCAGTATTTT
NA | TRBJ2-4 | 14 | TRBV11-2 | many | CASSPRTNQNIQYF | TGTGCCAGCAGCCCTCGGACTAACCAAAACATTCAGTACTTC
TRBD2 | TRBJ2-7 | 12 | TRBV29-1 | NA | CSIGLADNEQYF | TGCAGCATAGGACTAGCGGACAATGAGCAGTACTTC
NA | TRBJ2-7 | 13 | TRBV6-1 | NA | CASSEQLGAEQYF | TGTGCCAGCAGCGAGCAACTAGGGGCCGAGCAGTACTTC
TRBD2 | TRBJ2-1 | 17 | TRBV4-3 | once | CASSQVMTSGSINEQFF | TGCGCCAGCAGCCAAGTTATGACTAGCGGGAGCATCAATGAGCAGTTCTTC
NA | TRBJ2-5 | 13 | TRBV7-2 | many | CASSLGPEETQYF | TGTGCCAGCAGCTTGGGGCCCGAAGAGACCCAGTACTTC
TRBD2 | TRBJ2-1 | 12 | TRBV14 | NA | CASSQLADEQFF | TGTGCCAGCAGCCAACTAGCGGATGAGCAGTTCTTC
TRBD2 | TRBJ2-3 | 15 | TRBV20-1 | NA | CSAREPLADTDTQYF | TGCAGTGCTAGAGAACCACTAGCGGACACAGATACGCAGTATTTT
TRBD1 | TRBJ1-2 | 12 | TRBV29-1 | NA | CSAETGGYGYTF | TGCAGCGCCGAAACAGGGGGCTATGGCTACACCTTC
NA | TRBJ1-5 | 12 | TRBV30 | NA | CACGGFEQPQHF | TGTGCCTGTGGCGGGTTTGAGCAGCCCCAGCATTTT
NA | TRBJ2-5 | 12 | TRBV20-1 | NA | CSARQGQGTQYF | TGCAGTGCTAGACAAGGCCAAGGGACCCAGTACTTC
NA | TRBJ2-6 | 15 | TRBV18 | few | CASSPRTTGANVLTF | TGTGCCAGCTCACCACGCACGACTGGGGCCAACGTCCTGACTTTC
TRBD1 | TRBJ2-7 | 12 | TRBV9 | NA | CASSVQGDEQYF | TGTGCCAGCAGCGTCCAGGGGGACGAGCAGTACTTC
NA | TRBJ1-1 | 13 | TRBV10-3 | few | CAIRPGSNTEAFF | TGTGCCATCAGACCTGGCTCGAACACTGAAGCTTTCTTT
TRBD2 | TRBJ2-7 | 15 | TRBV15 | few | CATSSPGLREYEQYF | TGTGCCACCAGCAGCCCCGGCTTGCGGGAGTACGAGCAGTACTTC
TRBD1 | TRBJ1-2 | 13 | TRBV11-1 | once | CASSADRAGGYTF | TGTGCCAGCAGCGCAGACAGGGCGGGTGGCTACACCTTC
NA | TRBJ1-1 | 12 | TRBV28 | NA | CASSSGGSEAFF | TGTGCCAGCAGTTCTGGCGGGTCCGAAGCTTTCTTT
NA | TRBJ1-4 | 16 | TRBV6-5 | NA | CASRAQFGGDNEKLFF | TGTGCCAGCAGGGCACAGTTTGGAGGGGATAATGAAAAACTGTTTTTT
NA | TRBJ2-1 | 11 | TRBV29-1 | NA | CSVRVTNEQFF | TGCAGCGTTAGGGTTACGAATGAGCAGTTCTTC
NA | TRBJ2-4 | 13 | TRBV2 | NA | CAGRGAAKNIQYF | TGTGCCGGACGTGGGGCAGCCAAAAACATTCAGTACTTC
NA | TRBJ2-7 | 13 | TRBV9 | NA | CASSAASSYEQYF | TGTGCCAGCAGCGCCGCAAGCTCCTACGAGCAGTACTTC
NA | TRBJ2-3 | 15 | TRBV6-6 | NA | CASSYSRDGPSTQYF | TGTGCCAGCAGTTACTCGAGGGACGGCCCGAGTACGCAGTATTTT
NA | TRBJ2-2 | 14 | TRBV2 | once | CASNREGVAGELFF | TGTGCCAGCAACAGGGAAGGGGTGGCCGGGGAGCTGTTTTTT
NA | TRBJ1-2 | 13 | TRBV3-1 | NA | CASRRGGDYGYTF | TGTGCCAGCAGGCGGGGGGGGGACTATGGCTACACCTTC
NA | TRBJ2-7 | 13 | TRBV7-9 | many | CASSSFGGYEQYF | TGTGCCAGCAGCTCCTTCGGGGGCTACGAGCAGTACTTC
NA | TRBJ1-2 | 14 | TRBV7-9 | NA | CASSQISRANGYTF | TGTGCCAGCAGCCAAATTTCGCGGGCTAATGGCTACACCTTC
NA | TRBJ2-7 | 14 | TRBV5-5 | NA | CASSLGWGGYEQYF | TGTGCCAGCAGCTTGGGTTGGGGCGGGTACGAGCAGTACTTC
NA | TRBJ2-6 | 14 | TRBV12-3/TRBV12-4 | NA | CASGTSTGANVLTF | TGTGCCAGCGGCACTAGCACTGGGGCCAACGTCCTGACTTTC
NA | TRBJ2-5 | 15 | TRBV12-3/TRBV12-4 | NA | CASSLDRSGRETQYF | TGTGCCAGCAGTTTAGATCGGTCAGGGCGGGAGACCCAGTACTTC
NA | TRBJ2-5 | 11 | TRBV29-1 | NA | CSTNSRETQYF | TGCAGCACAAATTCTAGAGAGACCCAGTACTTC
NA | TRBJ2-5 | 14 | TRBV28 | NA | CASSPGYAGKTQYF | TGTGCCAGCAGTCCGGGGTATGCGGGCAAGACCCAGTACTTC
NA | TRBJ2-1 | 16 | TRBV4-1 | NA | CASSHPPPRADNEQFF | TGCGCCAGCAGCCATCCCCCCCCCAGGGCCGACAATGAGCAGTTCTTC
NA | TRBJ1-4 | 14 | TRBV7-2 | NA | CASSASWGNEKLFF | TGTGCCAGCAGCGCCTCGTGGGGTAATGAAAAACTGTTTTTT
NA | TRBJ2-1 | 11 | TRBV10-3 | NA | CAISVGGEQFF | TGTGCCATCAGTGTGGGGGGTGAGCAGTTCTTC
NA | TRBJ2-7 | 14 | TRBV4-3 | few | CASSHRMPGYEQYF | TGCGCCAGCAGCCACCGGATGCCCGGGTACGAGCAGTACTTC
TRBD2 | TRBJ2-7 | 15 | TRBV12-3/TRBV12-4 | NA | CASSLFTSGPLEQYF | TGTGCCAGCAGTTTATTTACTAGCGGGCCCCTCGAGCAGTACTTC
TRBD2 | TRBJ2-7 | 15 | TRBV4-3 | many | CASSQELAGVGEQYF | TGCGCCAGCAGCCAAGAGCTAGCGGGAGTGGGTGAGCAGTACTTC
NA | TRBJ2-5 | 15 | TRBV15 | few | CATSRVGGSQETQYF | TGTGCCACCAGCAGAGTAGGAGGGAGTCAAGAGACCCAGTACTTC
NA | TRBJ2-7 | 15 | TRBV29-1 | NA | CSVKPDGNFPYEQYF | TGCAGCGTGAAGCCGGACGGCAACTTTCCCTACGAGCAGTACTTC
TRBD2 | TRBJ2-1 | 15 | TRBV14 | NA | CASRQVGGKHNEQFF | TGTGCCAGCAGGCAAGTCGGGGGGAAGCACAATGAGCAGTTCTTC
TRBD2 | TRBJ2-5 | 16 | TRBV6-2/TRBV6-3 | NA | CASSYSRREGRETQYF | TGTGCCAGCAGTTACTCGAGACGGGAGGGCCGAGAGACCCAGTACTTC
NA | TRBJ2-7 | 17 | TRBV12-3/TRBV12-4 | NA | CASSLIGFDTSGDEQYF | TGTGCCAGCAGTTTAATCGGCTTCGACACATCGGGGGACGAGCAGTACTTC
TRBD2 | TRBJ2-1 | 13 | TRBV20-1 | few | CSARGTSAGEQFF | TGCAGTGCTAGAGGGACTAGCGCGGGTGAGCAGTTCTTC
NA | TRBJ1-2 | 12 | TRBV27 | NA | CASSGDHRGYTF | TGTGCCAGCAGTGGGGATCACCGTGGCTACACCTTC
TRBD1 | TRBJ2-3 | 17 | TRBV3-1 | once | CASSQEYRGRLTDTQYF | TGTGCCAGCAGCCAAGAGTATAGGGGGCGCCTCACAGATACGCAGTATTTT
NA | TRBJ2-3 | 14 | TRBV18 | NA | CASSPQANTDTQYF | TGTGCCAGCTCACCACAGGCGAACACAGATACGCAGTATTTT